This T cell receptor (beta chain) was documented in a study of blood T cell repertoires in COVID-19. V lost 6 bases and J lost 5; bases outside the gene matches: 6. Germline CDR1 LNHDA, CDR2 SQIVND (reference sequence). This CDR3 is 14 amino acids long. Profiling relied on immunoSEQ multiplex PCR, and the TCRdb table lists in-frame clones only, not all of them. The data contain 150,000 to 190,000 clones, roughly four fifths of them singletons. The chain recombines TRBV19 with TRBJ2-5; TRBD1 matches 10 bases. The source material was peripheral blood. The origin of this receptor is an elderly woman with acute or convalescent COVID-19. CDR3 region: CASSRGTGVETQYF. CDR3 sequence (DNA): TGTGCCAGTAGCCGGGGGACAGGGGTTGAGACCCAGTACTTC.